The 2 T cell receptor beta chains below come from one sample, sequenced in a study of blood T cell repertoires in COVID-19. Using immunoSEQ multiplex PCR, the repertoire was profiled, and TCRdb retains in-frame clones only, with some absent. The sample lists 84,000 or so clones, about 83% occurring once. The sequenced material came from peripheral blood. Source of these receptors: a man aged 55 to 70 with acute or convalescent COVID-19.

The genes are TRBV2 and TRBJ2-1; a possible D gene is TRBD1 (6 bases). This CDR3 has 15 amino acids. CDR1 is SNHLY and CDR2 is FYNNEI in the germline V gene. With 7 bases removed from V and 2 bases from J, the gap between germline ends came to 15 bases. CDR3 loop: CASKKAGTTYNEQFF. The CDR3 DNA reads as TGTGCCAGCAAGAAGGCCGGGACAACCTACAATGAGCAGTTCTTC. Supplemented by reference TRBV2 and TRBJ2-1, the full variable domain reads EPEVTQTPSHQVTQMGQEVILRCVPISNHLYFYWYRQILGQKVEFLVSFYNNEISEKSEIFDDQFSVERPDGSNFTLKIRSTKLEDSAMYFCASKKAGTTYNEQFFGPGTRLTVL.

The chain employs TRBV14 and TRBJ1-6; 8 bases agree with TRBD1. The CDR3 runs to 17 residues. CDR1 and CDR2 (germline): SGHDN, FVKESK. Trimming removed 2 bases from V and 2 bases from J; junction bases left unmatched: 5. The chain's CDR3 is CASSQLTGDTYNSPLHF. The CDR3 DNA is TGTGCCAGCAGCCAATTGACAGGGGACACCTATAATTCACCCCTCCACTTT.